The 15 T cell receptor beta chains reported below all come from one sample, sequenced in a study of glioma-infiltrating T cells after dendritic cell vaccination. This sample's time point: after dendritic cell vaccination, including at tumor progression/relapse. The assay was immunoSEQ multiplex PCR, and TCRdb's table has in-frame clones only and misses some. The sample consists of tens of thousands of clones, about 86% of them appearing once. Sequences were derived from blood, sampled after dendritic cell vaccination. The receptor source for this set is a human donor with glioblastoma.

The chain has TRBV6-5 and TRBJ2-2; possible D gene TRBD2, 6 bases. The V gene lost 2 bases and the J gene lost 3 bases, with 10 bases spanning the gap. Looked up from germline, CDR1 is MNHEY and CDR2 is SVGAGI. The CDR3 is 15 residues long. Here the CDR3 reads CASSYAGGDTGELFF. For the CDR3, the DNA is TGTGCCAGCAGTTACGCGGGCGGGGACACCGGGGAGCTGTTTTTT.

The count of this clone is one. J is TRBJ1-6 and V is TRBV5-4; D may be TRBD1 (5 bases). CDR3 length: 14 amino acids. The germline V gene has CDR1 SGHNT and CDR2 YYREEE (reference sequence). Trimming took 1 base from V and 9 from J, leaving 11 bases between them. CDR3 in amino acids: CASSLTRQSSPLHF. Written as DNA, the CDR3 is TGTGCCAGCAGCTTGACAAGACAGTCTTCACCCCTCCACTTT.

The J gene is TRBJ2-1, the V gene TRBV5-1; D is undetermined. With 7 bases removed from V and 5 bases from J, the gap between germline ends came to 13 bases. CDR1 is SGHRS, CDR2 YFSETQ, per germline. The CDR3 runs to 13 residues. CDR3 coding DNA: TGCGCCAGCGCCCCAGAAATTAACAATGAGCAGTTCTTC. Protein sequence: CASAPEINNEQFF. The full variable domain, rest sourced from reference TRBV5-1 and TRBJ2-1, is KAGVTQTPRYLIKTRGQQVTLSCSPISGHRSVSWYQQTPGQGLQFLFEYFSETQRNKGNFPGRFSGRQFSNSRSEMNVSTLELGDSALYLCASAPEINNEQFFGPGTRLTVL.

This chain links TRBV5-6 with TRBJ1-6; tentative D call: TRBD1 (6 bases). Germline CDR1 reads SGHDT; CDR2 reads YYEEEE. Trimming took off 0 bases at V and 5 bases at J, with 21 bases between the two ends. The CDR3 runs 19 residues. The CDR3 protein is CASSLVGGLTAYDNSPLHF. The DNA of the CDR3 is TGTGCCAGCAGCTTGGTTGGGGGCCTTACCGCCTACGATAATTCACCCCTCCACTTT.

V and J are TRBV7-2 and TRBJ2-7; the D gene is possibly TRBD2 (6 bases). V was shortened by 1 base and J by 2 bases, with 12 bases between the two germline ends. The CDR3 has 15 amino acids. Germline CDR1 SGHTA, CDR2 FQGNSA. CDR3 amino acids: CASSLVSGDPYEQYF. Here the CDR3 DNA reads TGTGCCAGCAGCTTAGTCTCGGGGGATCCCTACGAGCAGTACTTC.

This chain links TRBV10-3 with TRBJ2-1; 9 bases fit TRBD2. With V trimmed by 3 bases and J by 3 bases, 3 bases remained unmatched. The CDR3 is 15 amino acids. Looked up from germline, CDR1 is ENHRY and CDR2 is SYGVKD. The CDR3 sequence: CAISDSGGDYNEQFF. CDR3 bases: TGTGCCATCAGTGATAGCGGGGGAGACTACAATGAGCAGTTCTTC.

The chain links TRBV25-1 to TRBJ2-3; perhaps TRBD2 as D (5 bases). Per germline, CDR1 MGHDK and CDR2 SYGVNS. The CDR3 runs 14 residues. Trimming left V 4 bases short and J 6 bases short, with 14 bases between. CDR3 residues: CASSGWAGGDTQYF. The CDR3 DNA is TGTGCCAGCAGTGGATGGGCAGGAGGTGATACGCAGTATTTT.

The gene calls are TRBV16 and TRBJ1-5; TRBD1 matches at 9 bases. This CDR3 is built from 17 residues. Germline V gene lookup returns CDR1 KGHSY and CDR2 FQNENV. J lost 4 bases, V lost 1 base, and 8 bases had no gene match. Here the CDR3 reads CASSQYPTGTGNQPQHF. For the CDR3, the DNA is TGTGCCAGCAGCCAATATCCGACCGGGACAGGGAATCAGCCCCAGCATTTT.

This sequence joins TRBV11-2 and TRBJ2-7; TRBD1 matches at 11 bases. The germline V gene has CDR1 SGHAT and CDR2 FQNNGV. This CDR3 spans 16 amino acids. The ends lost 4 bases at V and 1 base at J; junction bases unmatched: 6. CDR3 amino acids: CASSSTGTGGSYEQYF. The CDR3, as DNA: TGTGCCAGCAGCTCGACCGGGACAGGGGGGTCCTACGAGCAGTACTTC.

This chain uses TRBV29-1 with TRBJ1-2; 9 bases are a match to TRBD1. Germline CDR1 is SQVTM and CDR2 is ANQGSEA. V shed 7 bases and J 8 bases; nucleotides not matched to a gene: 8. The CDR3 extends over 12 amino acids. The CDR3 loop is CSAGQGRGGYTF. Here the CDR3 DNA reads TGCAGCGCTGGACAGGGGAGGGGAGGCTACACCTTC.

The rearrangement joins TRBV19 to TRBJ1-1, with a possible D match to TRBD1 (5 bases). Germline V gene lookup returns CDR1 LNHDA and CDR2 SQIVND (reference sequence). The CDR3 runs 15 residues. V lost 6 bases and J 0 bases, leaving 14 bases between the germline ends. The CDR3 sequence: CASSLWAGLNTEAFF. CDR3 nucleotide sequence: TGTGCCAGTAGCTTATGGGCAGGGTTGAACACTGAAGCTTTCTTT.

This clone was seen a handful of times. In DNA form, the CDR3 reads TGTGCCAGCAGCCTGGGACTTACAGATACGCAGTATTTT. Its protein is CASSLGLTDTQYF. This chain uses TRBV7-3 with TRBJ2-3; tentative D call: TRBD2 (6 bases). The V gene lost 5 bases and the J gene lost 3 bases, with 9 bases spanning the gap. This CDR3 region has 13 residues. Germline V gene sequence: CDR1 SGHTA, CDR2 FQGTGA.

This chain joins TRBV4-1 and TRBJ2-3; TRBD2 agrees at 10 bases. V was pared by 2 bases and J by 0 bases, with 2 bases of the junction left unmatched. The CDR3 totals 16 residues. The germline CDR1 and CDR2 sequences are MGHRA and YSYEKL. The CDR3 nucleotides are TGCGCCAGCAGCCAAAGCGGGGGGGGTAGCACAGATACGCAGTATTTT. It codes for CASSQSGGGSTDTQYF.

V is TRBV27 and J is TRBJ2-7; TRBD2 matches 11 bases. The CDR3 loop spans 16 amino acids. With V trimmed by 2 bases and J by 1 base, 4 bases remained unmatched. Per the germline V gene, CDR1 is MNHEY and CDR2 is SMNVEV (reference sequence). The CDR3 region has the DNA TGTGCCAGCAGTTTAACTAGCGGGGGCCCTTCCTACGAGCAGTACTTC. It yields the protein CASSLTSGGPSYEQYF.

The chain joins TRBV28 to TRBJ1-1, with a weak D call TRBD1 (6 bases). CDR3 length equals 15 residues. CDR1 and CDR2 (germline): MDHEN, SYDVKM. The ends were cut back, 6 bases at V and 8 bases at J, with 22 bases in the middle. The CDR3 nucleotides read TGTGCCAGCAGCCCACAGGGCAATAGCAGGGGCGAAGCTTTCTTT. It yields the protein CASSPQGNSRGEAFF.